This TCR beta chain appears in the sequencing data of a study of blood T cell repertoires in COVID-19. V lost 1 base, J lost 6 bases, and 14 bases lay in between. This CDR3 contains 15 residues. Germline lookup yields CDR1 LGHDT and CDR2 YNNKEL (reference sequence). Profiled with immunoSEQ multiplex PCR; TCRdb holds only in-frame clones, not every one. The data hold approximately 260,000 clones, with 70% to 90% observed a single time. This clone was seen at least ten times. The sequence came from an older woman with acute or convalescent COVID-19. Material: peripheral blood. The chain uses TRBV3-1 (or the pseudogene TRBV3-2) and TRBJ2-3; D perhaps matches TRBD1 (5 bases). CDR3 protein: CASSQGGSMGDTQYF. Written as DNA, the CDR3 is TGTGCCAGCAGCCAAGGGGGCTCGATGGGGGATACGCAGTATTTT.